This T cell receptor (beta chain) was profiled in a study of T cells in Graves' hyperthyroidism and ophthalmopathy. Study results and limitations: Within blood appeared most thyroid clonotypes that had expanded above 0.001.

This clonotype was observed a few times. Antigen unknown. The study enrolled patients aged 18 to 65 with newly diagnosed hyperthyroidism of under 2 months' duration. The study based diagnoses on clinical symptoms, serum thyroxine and TRAb, thyroid ultrasound and orbital computed tomography. Each 10 ml fresh peripheral blood draw supplied the PBMCs. Amplified TCR beta CDR3 regions derived from RNA transcripts. The HTBI primer set served for first-round RT-PCR of the TCR CDR3. TCRdb reprocessed the multiplex PCR reads via MiXCR and lists one record per CDR3 protein. The repertoire holds some 720,000 distinct CDR3 sequences, with about 16% as singletons. Deletions cut 6 bases from V and 3 bases from J, with 8 bases between. Germline V lookup: CDR1 MNHEY, CDR2 SMNVEV (reference sequence). The CDR3 is 12 residues long.

Sequencing was performed on blood. The clonotype comes from a young man with Graves' hyperthyroidism. V is TRBV27 and J is TRBJ1-2; a weak D match, TRBD1 (5 bases). The CDR3 DNA reads as TGTGCCAGCAGGGGGGTTCACTATGGCTACACCTTC. Translating it yields CASRGVHYGYTF.